The rows below give T cell receptor beta chains drawn from one sample of a study of brain T cells in children with intractable seizures. Sequencing was performed with immunoSEQ multiplex PCR; in TCRdb, only in-frame clones are kept and a portion is missing. Of approximately 330,000 clones in the sample, 85% to 95% were seen once. Specimen: peripheral blood, collected 5 to 6 months after surgery. These receptors were obtained from a boy less than two years old with tuberous sclerosis and intractable seizures. Each CDR3 is given with its conserved first and last residue. The D gene is left open where the match is weak. Size is stated for part of the rows, as once, few or many counts, or as a class when the clone is expanded.

J: TRBJ2-3; V: TRBV19; size: -; D: -; DNA: TGTGCCAGTAGAACCGACACAGATACGCAGTATTTT; CDR3: CASRTDTDTQYF
J: TRBJ2-5; V: TRBV11-2; size: -; D: TRBD2; DNA: TGTGCCAGCAGCCCTCACAGACTAGCGGGAGGGTCCCAAGAGACCCAGTACTTC; CDR3: CASSPHRLAGGSQETQYF
J: TRBJ1-1; V: TRBV4-1; size: -; D: -; DNA: TGCGCCAGCAGCCAGGCGGGGCAGGGTGACGATGAAGCTTTCTTT; CDR3: CASSQAGQGDDEAFF
J: TRBJ2-7; V: TRBV7-9; size: -; D: TRBD2; DNA: TGTGCCAGCAGCCTTCAACCCGGGACTAGCGGCTACGAGCAGTACTTC; CDR3: CASSLQPGTSGYEQYF
J: TRBJ2-7; V: TRBV16; size: -; D: -; DNA: TGTGCCAGCAGCCAAGGCCGGGACATTGGTACCTACGAGCAGTACTTC; CDR3: CASSQGRDIGTYEQYF
J: TRBJ2-4; V: TRBV30; size: -; D: -; DNA: TGTGCCTGGAGTGTTGTCCCGGGGGACATTCAGTACTTC; CDR3: CAWSVVPGDIQYF
J: TRBJ1-3; V: TRBV20-1; size: -; D: -; DNA: TGCAGTGCCCCCTCTGGAAACACCATATATTTT; CDR3: CSAPSGNTIYF
J: TRBJ1-6; V: TRBV5-5; size: -; D: -; DNA: TGTGCCAGCAGCCAAAGGGGGGAACTGTATAATTCACCCCTCCACTTT; CDR3: CASSQRGELYNSPLHF
J: TRBJ1-2; V: TRBV6-1; size: -; D: TRBD1; DNA: TGTGCCAGCAGTGACCCCGGGACAGGGTTTTATGGCTACACCTTC; CDR3: CASSDPGTGFYGYTF
J: TRBJ2-7; V: TRBV28; size: -; D: TRBD1; DNA: TGTGCCAGCAGACCCGGACAGGGGGTTTCCCTCGAGCAGTACTTC; CDR3: CASRPGQGVSLEQYF
J: TRBJ2-5; V: TRBV4-2; size: -; D: TRBD2; DNA: TGTGCCAGCAGCCAAGAACGACTAGCGGGTCAAGAGACCCAGTACTTC; CDR3: CASSQERLAGQETQYF
J: TRBJ2-3; V: TRBV5-1; size: -; D: TRBD2; DNA: TGCGCCAGCAGCCCCATGGGAGGGGTCCCAGATACGCAGTATTTT; CDR3: CASSPMGGVPDTQYF
J: TRBJ1-5; V: TRBV4-1; size: few; D: -; DNA: TGCGCCAGCAGCCAAGTGGCCAGGGTAGAAGGCAATCAGCCCCAGCATTTT; CDR3: CASSQVARVEGNQPQHF
J: TRBJ2-7; V: TRBV3-1/TRBV3-2; size: -; D: -; DNA: TGTGCCAGCAGCCAACAGAAGGTCTACGAGCAGTACTTC; CDR3: CASSQQKVYEQYF
J: TRBJ1-4; V: TRBV7-9; size: -; D: -; DNA: TGTGCCAGCAGCTTAGACAGGGTTGTAAACGAAAAACTGTTTTTT; CDR3: CASSLDRVVNEKLFF
J: TRBJ1-1; V: TRBV2; size: once; D: -; DNA: TGTGCCTCCCGGGACAATCGGCACACTGAAGCTTTCTTT; CDR3: CASRDNRHTEAFF
J: TRBJ1-5; V: TRBV10-3; size: -; D: TRBD1; DNA: TGTGCCATCGGAATGGGACAGGTGGATCAGCCCCAGCATTTT; CDR3: CAIGMGQVDQPQHF
J: TRBJ2-7; V: TRBV7-9; size: few; D: TRBD2; DNA: TGTGCCAGCAGCTTGACTAGCGGGGGGCAGTACTTC; CDR3: CASSLTSGGQYF
J: TRBJ1-6; V: TRBV5-1; size: -; D: -; DNA: TGCGCCAGCAGCTTTTCCGGGACGGGACGTTCACCCCTCCACTTT; CDR3: CASSFSGTGRSPLHF
J: TRBJ2-3; V: TRBV5-8; size: -; D: -; DNA: TGTGCCAGCAGCTTGGTGGTCAGTCGGACAGATACGCAGTATTTT; CDR3: CASSLVVSRTDTQYF
J: TRBJ2-3; V: TRBV9; size: -; D: -; DNA: TGTGCCAGCAGCGTAAGCCAGGCGAGCACAGATACGCAGTATTTT; CDR3: CASSVSQASTDTQYF
J: TRBJ1-1; V: TRBV7-9; size: few; D: -; DNA: TGTGCCAGCAGCTCCTCAGGGGTCTTCACTGAAGCTTTCTTT; CDR3: CASSSSGVFTEAFF
J: TRBJ2-7; V: TRBV13; size: -; D: TRBD2; DNA: TGTGCCAGCAGCTTAGGGGGACTAGCGGGGTACGAGCAGTACTTC; CDR3: CASSLGGLAGYEQYF
J: TRBJ2-5; V: TRBV11-3; size: -; D: -; DNA: TGTGCCAGCAGCTTAGCAGAGACCCAGTACTTC; CDR3: CASSLAETQYF
J: TRBJ1-5; V: TRBV24-1; size: -; D: -; DNA: TGTGCCACCAGTGATGTGTATAGCAATCAGCCCCAGCATTTT; CDR3: CATSDVYSNQPQHF
J: TRBJ1-2; V: TRBV5-6; size: once; D: TRBD1; DNA: TGTGCCAGCAGCTCAAGACGACAGGGGGCTGGCTATGGCTACACCTTC; CDR3: CASSSRRQGAGYGYTF
J: TRBJ2-2; V: TRBV7-2; size: -; D: -; DNA: TGTGCCAGCAGCTTAACAGGGACCGGGGAGCTGTTTTTT; CDR3: CASSLTGTGELFF
J: TRBJ2-3; V: TRBV3-1/TRBV3-2; size: -; D: TRBD2; DNA: TGTGCCAGCAGCCAAAGACTAGCGGGCTACACAGATACGCAGTATTTT; CDR3: CASSQRLAGYTDTQYF
J: TRBJ1-1; V: TRBV30; size: -; D: -; DNA: TGTGCCCACAACTTAAAGGGGATGAACACTGAAGCTTTCTTT; CDR3: CAHNLKGMNTEAFF
J: TRBJ1-1; V: TRBV6-5; size: -; D: TRBD1; DNA: TGTGCCAGCAGCCCGACAGGGGGCCGTGAAGCTTTCTTT; CDR3: CASSPTGGREAFF
J: TRBJ1-1; V: TRBV3-1/TRBV3-2; size: -; D: TRBD1; DNA: TGTGCCAGCAGCCAAGACGGGGGGAGGGGGCGATCCGTAAACACTGAAGCTTTCTTT; CDR3: CASSQDGGRGRSVNTEAFF
J: TRBJ1-1; V: TRBV12-3/TRBV12-4; size: -; D: -; DNA: TGTGCCAGCAGTTCGGTAGGTGGTAGTGAAGCTTTCTTT; CDR3: CASSSVGGSEAFF
J: TRBJ1-2; V: TRBV4-2; size: -; D: -; DNA: TGTGCCAGCAGCCACGACCCTAGGGGCAGAAGCTATGGCTACACCTTC; CDR3: CASSHDPRGRSYGYTF
J: TRBJ2-7; V: TRBV6-5; size: -; D: TRBD2; DNA: TGTGCCAGCAGCCCATATGACGGACGGGGGGACGAGCAGTACTTC; CDR3: CASSPYDGRGDEQYF
J: TRBJ2-3; V: TRBV14; size: -; D: -; DNA: TGTGCCAGCAGCCAACTCACAGCAGAAGGGCTCAGCGGAGTGAGCACAGATACGCAGTATTTT; CDR3: CASSQLTAEGLSGVSTDTQYF
J: TRBJ1-3; V: TRBV15; size: -; D: -; DNA: TGTGCCACCAGCGGGGATCGCTCTGGAAACACCATATATTTT; CDR3: CATSGDRSGNTIYF
J: TRBJ1-5; V: TRBV30; size: -; D: -; DNA: TGTGCCTGGAGTGAAGTAGATGGCAATCAGCCCCAGCATTTT; CDR3: CAWSEVDGNQPQHF
J: TRBJ2-7; V: TRBV6-6; size: -; D: -; DNA: TGTGCCAGCACTGGGGCGGGGACCTCCTACGAGCAGTACTTC; CDR3: CASTGAGTSYEQYF